This TCR beta chain appears in the sequencing data of a study of response to subunit inactivated influenza vaccine. Remarks on this clonotype: What it binds is unknown.

Germline lookup yields CDR1 MDHEN and CDR2 SYDVKM. Trimming shortened V by 5 bases and J by 2 bases, and 14 bases separated the two germline ends. The CDR3 has 15 amino acids. Each CDR3 protein is one row after TCRdb ran MiXCR on the RT-PCR reads. This sample has fewer than 700,000 distinct CDR3 sequences, with 10% to 15% found just once. Study-level findings and limits: Authors suggested each seasonal flu vaccination may recruit only limited numbers of new T cells.

This clonotype was obtained from a man in his fifties or sixties who received an inactivated influenza vaccine. Sequencing was performed on PBMCs from blood, taken roughly 46 days after vaccination. The J gene is TRBJ2-3, the V gene TRBV28; no definite D call. The CDR3 sequence: CASSVRLLNTDTQYF. The CDR3 nucleotides read TGTGCCAGCAGTGTTAGGCTATTAAACACAGATACGCAGTATTTT.